Shown below are 12 T cell receptor beta chains from a single sample sequenced in a study of blood T cell repertoires in COVID-19. Some clones are missing from TCRdb's copy, which holds only in-frame ones; the method was immunoSEQ multiplex PCR. Here the sample spans some 380,000 clones, 81% being singletons. The sequencing input was peripheral blood. These receptors originate from a human donor with acute or convalescent COVID-19. The donor label of this sample is uncertain.

The chain combines TRBV5-1 with TRBJ1-4; D is perhaps TRBD1 (6 bases). Trimming cost V 0 bases and J 5 bases, with 14 bases left between them. Germline CDR1 and CDR2: SGHRS and YFSETQ. This CDR3 has 16 amino acids. CDR3 residues: CASSLDWGRGNEKLFF. The DNA of the CDR3 is TGCGCCAGCAGCTTGGATTGGGGGAGGGGGAATGAAAAACTGTTTTTT.

The chain couples TRBV2 to TRBJ2-7, with TRBD2 identical over 10 bases. Germline values: CDR1 SNHLY, CDR2 FYNNEI. The CDR3 runs to 14 residues. V shed 6 bases, J shed 4 bases, and the junction held 6 bases outside the gene matches. Written as DNA, the CDR3 is TGTGCCAGCAGGGGACAGACTAGCGGGTACGAGCAGTACTTC. It codes for CASRGQTSGYEQYF. The complete variable domain, with remaining parts taken from reference TRBV2 and TRBJ2-7, reads EPEVTQTPSHQVTQMGQEVILRCVPISNHLYFYWYRQILGQKVEFLVSFYNNEISEKSEIFDDQFSVERPDGSNFTLKIRSTKLEDSAMYFCASRGQTSGYEQYFGPGTRLTVT.

CDR3 in DNA: TGTGCCAGCAGTTCACAGGGTAACCTTTCACCCCTCCACTTT. This codes for CASSSQGNLSPLHF. J is TRBJ1-6 and V is TRBV6-5; possible D gene TRBD1, 6 bases. The CDR3 is made up of 14 amino acids. Germline V lookup: CDR1 MNHEY, CDR2 SVGAGI. The germline V and J ends were trimmed by 4 bases and 9 bases, with 13 bases remaining between them.

The chain has TRBV10-3 and TRBJ2-3; D is unclear. V gave up 2 bases and J gave up 7 bases, with 4 bases separating them. Germline V gene data show CDR1 as ENHRY and CDR2 as SYGVKD. CDR3 length: 11 residues. CDR3 bases: TGTGCCATCAGTGAGACTAATACGCAGTATTTT. Protein product: CAISETNTQYF.

The chain uses TRBV28 and TRBJ1-4; TRBD1 matches at 8 bases. The CDR3 runs 15 residues. Trimming cost V 4 bases and J 3 bases; bases outside gene matches: 4. Germline assignment: CDR1 MDHEN and CDR2 SYDVKM. CDR3 DNA: TGTGCCAGCAGTTCAACAGGGGGTCCTAATGAAAAACTGTTTTTT. This gives the protein CASSSTGGPNEKLFF.

The chain joins TRBV7-2 to TRBJ1-6; D not certain. This CDR3 has 14 residues. V lost 1 base and J lost 8, with 9 bases in between. Germline CDR1 is SGHTA and CDR2 is FQGNSA. The CDR3 DNA is TGTGCCAGCAGCTTAGGCGTCCTATATTCACCCCTCCACTTT. As protein: CASSLGVLYSPLHF.

About this clone itself: The same CDR3 is also encoded by other DNA sequences in this sample. This chain connects TRBV11-2 to TRBJ1-2; D is uncertain. This CDR3 spans 15 amino acids. Germline V gives CDR1 SGHAT, CDR2 FQNNGV. The V and J ends lost 1 base and 2 bases respectively, with 11 bases between them. The CDR3 spells CASSLVAGGNYGYTF. The CDR3 DNA reads TGTGCCAGCAGCTTAGTTGCGGGAGGCAACTATGGCTACACCTTC.

The chain recombines TRBV10-3 with TRBJ2-1; D is possibly TRBD2 (6 bases). Germline V CDR1 and CDR2: ENHRY, SYGVKD. V was shortened by 3 bases and J by 6 bases, with 15 bases between the two germline ends. The CDR3 is 15 residues long. In DNA form, the CDR3 reads TGTGCCATCAGTGACTATCAAGAGGGAGGCAATGAGCAGTTCTTC. The encoded protein is CAISDYQEGGNEQFF.

This clone was picked up one time. This sequence joins TRBV28 and TRBJ1-6; D unresolved. This CDR3 is 14 amino acids long. Deletions cut 6 bases from V and 0 bases from J, with 6 bases between. Germline V lookup: CDR1 MDHEN, CDR2 SYDVKM. CDR3 protein: CASSLSSYNSPLHF. For the CDR3, the DNA is TGTGCCAGCAGCCTCAGCTCCTATAATTCACCCCTCCACTTT.

The chain combines TRBV5-1 with TRBJ1-1; tentative D call: TRBD1 (5 bases). V lost 2 bases to trimming and J lost 4 bases, with 15 bases between them. Germline lookup yields CDR1 SGHRS and CDR2 YFSETQ. This CDR3 has 15 amino acids. The CDR3 DNA reads TGCGCCAGCAGCTTAAACCCGGGGGGGATCACTGAAGCTTTCTTT. Translation gives CASSLNPGGITEAFF.

The chain recombines TRBV13 with TRBJ1-1; 8 bases match TRBD1. Trimming removed 5 bases from V and 0 bases from J; junction bases left unmatched: 5. CDR3 size: 15 residues. Per germline, CDR1 PRHDT and CDR2 FYEKMQ (reference sequence). CDR3 in amino acids: CASSRDRTLNTEAFF. The CDR3 DNA reads TGTGCCAGCAGCCGGGACAGGACCCTGAACACTGAAGCTTTCTTT.

The V and J genes are TRBV28 and TRBJ1-5; 9 bases align to TRBD1. V shed 11 bases and J 15 bases; nucleotides not matched to a gene: 20. The CDR3 runs to 14 residues. Looked up from germline, CDR1 is MDHEN and CDR2 is SYDVKM. The CDR3 nucleotides are TGTGCCTGCAAGCCCCAGGACAGGGGTCTATCAGGGCATTTT. Amino acid sequence: CACKPQDRGLSGHF.